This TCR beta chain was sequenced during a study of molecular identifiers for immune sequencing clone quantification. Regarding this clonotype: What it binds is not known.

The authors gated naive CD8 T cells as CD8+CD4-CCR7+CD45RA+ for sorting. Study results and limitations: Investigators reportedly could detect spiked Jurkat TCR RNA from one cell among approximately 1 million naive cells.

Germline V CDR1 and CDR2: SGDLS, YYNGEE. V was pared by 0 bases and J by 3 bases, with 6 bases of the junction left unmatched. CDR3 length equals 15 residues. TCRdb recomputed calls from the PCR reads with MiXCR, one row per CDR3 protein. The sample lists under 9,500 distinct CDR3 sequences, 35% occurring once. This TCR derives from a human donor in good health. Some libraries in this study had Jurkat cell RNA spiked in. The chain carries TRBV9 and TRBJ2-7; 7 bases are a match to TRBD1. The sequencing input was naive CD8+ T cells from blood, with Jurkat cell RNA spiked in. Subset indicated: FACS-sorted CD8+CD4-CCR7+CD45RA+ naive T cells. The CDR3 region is CASSVEGGEYYEQYF. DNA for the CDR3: TGTGCCAGCAGCGTAGAAGGGGGCGAGTACTACGAGCAGTACTTC.